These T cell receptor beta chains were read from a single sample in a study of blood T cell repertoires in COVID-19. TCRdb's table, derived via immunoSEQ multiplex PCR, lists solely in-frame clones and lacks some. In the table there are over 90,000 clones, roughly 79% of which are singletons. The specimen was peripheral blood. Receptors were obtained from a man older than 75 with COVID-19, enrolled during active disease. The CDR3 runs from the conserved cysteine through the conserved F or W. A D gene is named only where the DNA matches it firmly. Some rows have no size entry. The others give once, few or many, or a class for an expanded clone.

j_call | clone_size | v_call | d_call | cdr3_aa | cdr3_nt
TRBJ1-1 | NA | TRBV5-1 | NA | CASKRERNTEAFF | TGCGCCAGCAAAAGGGAGCGGAACACTGAAGCTTTCTTT
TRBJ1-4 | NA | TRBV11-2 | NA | CASRVRRGDNEKLFF | TGTGCCAGCCGCGTTCGGCGTGGAGATAATGAAAAACTGTTTTTT
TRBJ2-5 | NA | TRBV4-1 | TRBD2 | CASRDYKQETQYF | TGCGCCAGCCGGGACTACAAACAAGAGACCCAGTACTTC
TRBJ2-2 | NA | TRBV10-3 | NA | CAIRPSTLTGELFF | TGTGCCATCAGACCGTCTACGCTCACCGGGGAGCTGTTTTTT
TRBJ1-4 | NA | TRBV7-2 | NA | CASSFVGLGGRGEKLFF | TGTGCCAGCAGCTTCGTAGGGCTAGGGGGTCGTGGTGAAAAACTGTTTTTT
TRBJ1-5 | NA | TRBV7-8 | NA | CASSLAGRNSNQPQHF | TGTGCCAGCAGCTTAGCGGGCCGAAATAGCAATCAGCCCCAGCATTTT
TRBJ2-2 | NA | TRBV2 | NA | CASSESTVNTGELFF | TGTGCCAGCAGCGAATCTACAGTAAACACCGGGGAGCTGTTTTTT
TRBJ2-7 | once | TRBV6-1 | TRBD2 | CASSAPPGSGAYEQYF | TGTGCCAGCAGTGCCCCCCCCGGGAGCGGGGCTTACGAGCAGTACTTC
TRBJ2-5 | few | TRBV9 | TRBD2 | CASSVGTSGGPQETQYF | TGTGCCAGCAGCGTTGGGACTAGCGGGGGGCCCCAAGAGACCCAGTACTTC
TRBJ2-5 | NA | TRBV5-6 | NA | CASSLDRQETQYF | TGTGCCAGCAGCCTCGACAGACAAGAGACCCAGTACTTC
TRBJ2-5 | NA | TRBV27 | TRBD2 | CASSPGTREETQYF | TGTGCCAGCAGCCCCGGGACTAGGGAAGAGACCCAGTACTTC
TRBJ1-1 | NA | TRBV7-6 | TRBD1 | CASSKGQGAEAFF | TGTGCCAGCAGCAAAGGACAGGGGGCGGAAGCTTTCTTT
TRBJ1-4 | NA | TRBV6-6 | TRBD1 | CASSYRQGAREKLFF | TGTGCCAGCAGTTATAGGCAGGGGGCGAGAGAAAAACTGTTTTTT
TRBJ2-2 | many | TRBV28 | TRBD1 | CASRIQGADTGELFF | TGTGCCAGCAGAATCCAGGGGGCGGACACCGGGGAGCTGTTTTTT
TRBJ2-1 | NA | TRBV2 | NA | CASGTRGGRDWFF | TGTGCCAGTGGTACTAGGGGCGGCAGGGACTGGTTCTTC
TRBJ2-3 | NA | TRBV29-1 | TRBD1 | CSVGQGWDTQYF | TGCAGCGTTGGACAGGGGTGGGATACGCAGTATTTT
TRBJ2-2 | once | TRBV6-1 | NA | CASSEVPRLPNTGELFF | TGTGCCAGCAGTGAAGTTCCGAGGCTTCCGAACACCGGGGAGCTGTTTTTT